These 16 T cell receptor beta chains were all obtained from the same sample, sequenced in a study of cytomegalovirus exposure and HLA in healthy donors. The PCR had 60 Vbeta and 13 Jbeta primers. Only in-frame clones appear in the TCRdb table, and some are missing; sequencing was by immunoSEQ multiplex PCR. Of roughly 150,000 clones in the sample, almost 80% are singletons; the top ten hold 1.5% to 2%. The specimen sequenced was PBMCs. The receptors stem from a woman aged 25-40 years in good health and CMV-seronegative.

This clone was recorded once. The V and J genes are TRBV9 and TRBJ1-3; tentatively, D is TRBD1 (5 bases). The germline V and J ends were trimmed by 2 bases and 2 bases, with 8 bases remaining between them. The CDR3 totals 14 residues. Germline CDR1 is SGDLS and CDR2 is YYNGEE. CDR3 in DNA: TGTGCCAGCAGCGTGGGGGGGACTGGAAACACCATATATTTT. It yields the protein CASSVGGTGNTIYF.

Only a few counts were recorded for this clone. The rearrangement uses TRBV10-3 and TRBJ2-7; 7 positions agree with TRBD2. The CDR3 is 12 amino acids. Germline assignment: CDR1 ENHRY and CDR2 SYGVKD. V shed 6 bases and J 5 bases; nucleotides not matched to a gene: 4. CDR3 sequence (DNA): TGTGCCATCAGCCCACTAGCGAACGAGCAGTACTTC. Translation: CAISPLANEQYF.

This rearrangement joins TRBV9 to TRBJ2-2; 8 bases agree with TRBD1. Trimming cost V 1 base and J 4 bases; bases outside gene matches: 12. The CDR3 loop spans 18 amino acids. CDR1 is SGDLS and CDR2 is YYNGEE in the germline V gene. CDR3 nucleotides: TGTGCCAGCAGCGTATTGGGCAGGGGGCCGATTGGCACCGGGGAGCTGTTTTTT. This gives the protein CASSVLGRGPIGTGELFF.

The CDR3 DNA sequence: TGTGCCAGCAGCCCGGACAGCCTTAAAAACATTCAGTACTTC. Translation: CASSPDSLKNIQYF. The J gene is TRBJ2-4, the V gene TRBV7-2; TRBD1 might be the D (6 bases). CDR1 and CDR2 from the germline V gene are SGHTA and FQGNSA. Deletions cut 5 bases from V and 4 bases from J, with 12 bases between. The CDR3 runs to 14 residues.

The CDR3, as DNA: TGTGCCAGCTCACCTAACAGGGGGCAGGCTGAAGCTTTCTTT. This translates into CASSPNRGQAEAFF. This chain uses TRBV18 with TRBJ1-1; 9 nucleotides agree with TRBD1. The CDR3 extends over 14 amino acids. Germline CDR1 reads KGHSH; CDR2 reads LQKENI. The V and J ends lost 3 bases and 6 bases, in that order; junction bases with no gene match: 5.

The genes are TRBV7-3 and TRBJ1-5; no clear D gene. From germline, CDR1 is SGHTA and CDR2 FQGTGA. The CDR3 has 13 amino acids. V lost 0 bases and J 7 bases, leaving 7 bases between the germline ends. For the CDR3, the DNA is TGTGCCAGCAGCTTAACGAGCGTCCAGCCCCAGCATTTT. Translation: CASSLTSVQPQHF.

The chain uses TRBV7-3 and TRBJ1-4; D unresolved. Germline CDR1 reads SGHTA; CDR2 reads FQGTGA. With 1 base removed from V and 5 bases from J, the gap between germline ends came to 11 bases. The CDR3 contains 15 residues. Written as DNA, the CDR3 is TGTGCCAGCAGCTTAAGCGGCGGAGTCAATGAAAAACTGTTTTTT. Protein sequence: CASSLSGGVNEKLFF.

The chain uses TRBV5-1 and TRBJ1-1, with 7 nucleotides matching TRBD1. This CDR3 contains 14 residues. The V and J ends lost 5 bases and 4 bases, in that order; junction bases with no gene match: 8. Germline V CDR1 and CDR2: SGHRS, YFSETQ. The CDR3 DNA follows: TGCGCCAGCAGGAGACAGGGTGATGTCACTGAAGCTTTCTTT. This sequence encodes CASRRQGDVTEAFF. The whole variable domain, filled in from reference TRBV5-1 and TRBJ1-1, reads KAGVTQTPRYLIKTRGQQVTLSCSPISGHRSVSWYQQTPGQGLQFLFEYFSETQRNKGNFPGRFSGRQFSNSRSEMNVSTLELGDSALYLCASRRQGDVTEAFFGQGTRLTVV.

Concerning this clone: Germline and junction disagree at one end, which may indicate a read error. The same CDR3 can be traced to other DNA sequences in this sample. This chain uses TRBV9 with TRBJ2-2; 10 positions match TRBD2. The length of the CDR3 is 19 residues. Germline V gene sequence: CDR1 SGDLS, CDR2 YYNGEE. The CDR3, as DNA: TGTGCCAGTAGCGTAGTGGGTAGCGGGGGGTTTTCGAACACCGGGGAGCTGTTTTTT. Residues: CASSVVGSGGFSNTGELFF.

The chain combines TRBV19 with TRBJ2-5; TRBD2 matches 12 bases. Germline lookup yields CDR1 LNHDA and CDR2 SQIVND (reference sequence). V shed 5 bases, J shed 4 bases, and the junction held 8 bases outside the gene matches. There are 16 residues in the CDR3. The CDR3 reads CASSQATLAGGETQYF. The CDR3 DNA sequence: TGTGCCAGTAGTCAAGCTACACTAGCGGGAGGAGAGACCCAGTACTTC. The full variable domain, its missing parts supplied by reference TRBV19 and TRBJ2-5, is DGGITQSPKYLFRKEGQNVTLSCEQNLNHDAMYWYRQDPGQGLRLIYYSQIVNDFQKGDIAEGYSVSREKKESFPLTVTSAQKNPTAFYLCASSQATLAGGETQYFGPGTRLLVL.

Only a few counts were recorded for this clone. This sequence joins TRBV6-1 and TRBJ1-6; TRBD1 agrees at 8 bases. The CDR3 sequence is 15 residues long. Germline V CDR1 and CDR2: MNHNS, SASEGT. V lost 7 bases and J lost 6; bases outside the gene matches: 8. The CDR3 sequence is CASNRGDRFNSPLHF. DNA of the CDR3: TGTGCCAGCAATAGGGGGGACAGGTTTAATTCACCCCTCCACTTT.

CDR3 amino acids: CASAWDSSRNEQFF. CDR3 in DNA: TGTGCCAGCGCTTGGGACAGTTCAAGAAATGAGCAGTTCTTC. The chain is built from TRBV6-5 and TRBJ2-1, with 7 bases that match TRBD1. J gave up 7 bases and V 8 bases, and 11 bases lay outside the gene matches. CDR1 is MNHEY, CDR2 SVGAGI, per germline. This CDR3 has 14 residues.

This clone was detected a few times. The chain recombines TRBV18 with TRBJ2-5, with D possibly matching TRBD1 (5 bases). The length of the CDR3 is 14 residues. V was clipped by 5 bases and J by 2 bases, with 12 bases between them. Looked up from germline, CDR1 is KGHSH and CDR2 is LQKENI. CDR3 residues: CASSSQGLQETQYF. The CDR3 DNA sequence: TGTGCCAGCTCATCGCAGGGCCTACAAGAGACCCAGTACTTC.

The V gene is TRBV6-5, the J gene TRBJ1-1; a weak D match, TRBD1 (5 bases). The CDR3 contains 14 residues. V shed 2 bases and J shed 0 bases, with 7 bases lying between them. Germline V gives CDR1 MNHEY, CDR2 SVGAGI. CDR3 amino acids: CASSYDSLNTEAFF. The CDR3 region has the DNA TGTGCCAGCAGTTACGACAGTTTGAACACTGAAGCTTTCTTT.

This chain uses TRBV6-4 with TRBJ2-3; 8 bases line up with TRBD2. With 3 bases clipped from V and 4 bases from J, the junction kept 3 bases outside the gene matches. This CDR3 comprises 14 residues. Germline V gives CDR1 MRHNA, CDR2 SNTAGT. CDR3 loop: CASSESGGSDTQYF. The CDR3 coding sequence is TGTGCCAGCAGTGAATCGGGGGGGTCAGATACGCAGTATTTT.

The chain combines TRBV5-1 with TRBJ2-2; TRBD1 agrees at 11 bases. The V gene end was trimmed by 3 bases and the J gene end by 2 bases; junction bases not matched to a gene: 6. Germline lookup yields CDR1 SGHRS and CDR2 YFSETQ. The CDR3 runs 17 residues. Written as DNA, the CDR3 is TGCGCCAGCAGCTCCGGGACAGGGGGTGCAAACACCGGGGAGCTGTTTTTT. As protein: CASSSGTGGANTGELFF.